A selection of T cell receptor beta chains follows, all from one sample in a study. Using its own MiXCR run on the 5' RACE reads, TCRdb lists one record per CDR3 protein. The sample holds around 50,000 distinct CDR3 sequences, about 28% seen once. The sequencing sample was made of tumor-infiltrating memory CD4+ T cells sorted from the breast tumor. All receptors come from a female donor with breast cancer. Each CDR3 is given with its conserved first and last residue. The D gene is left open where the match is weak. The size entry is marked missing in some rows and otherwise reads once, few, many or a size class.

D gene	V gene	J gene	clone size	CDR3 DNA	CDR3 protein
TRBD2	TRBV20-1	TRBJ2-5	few	TGCAGTGCTGGTAGCGGGAAGGGAGAGACCCAGTACTTC	CSAGSGKGETQYF
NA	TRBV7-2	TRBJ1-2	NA	TGTGCCAGCAGCTACTACATAAATAACGGCTACACCTTC	CASSYYINNGYTF
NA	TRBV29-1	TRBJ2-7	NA	TGCAGCGTTGAAGCTTCCCACGAGCAGTACTTC	CSVEASHEQYF
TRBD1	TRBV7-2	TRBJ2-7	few	TGTGCCAGCAGCTGGAAAGTAAGGGGGCCCTACGAGCAGTACTTC	CASSWKVRGPYEQYF
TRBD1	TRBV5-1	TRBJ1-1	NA	TGCGCCAGCAGCTTGGGGACAGGGTATCTTGAAGCTTTCTTT	CASSLGTGYLEAFF
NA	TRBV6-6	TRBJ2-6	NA	TGTGCCACCAGGGTCCCTGGGGCCAACGTCCTGACTTTC	CATRVPGANVLTF
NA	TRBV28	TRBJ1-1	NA	TGTGCCAGCAGTTCCAACGGACACTCGGAAGCTTTCTTT	CASSSNGHSEAFF
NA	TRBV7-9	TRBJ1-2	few	TGTGCCAGCAGTCGGAGGGAGGGCTTCTATGGCTACACCTTC	CASSRREGFYGYTF
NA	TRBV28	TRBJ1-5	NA	TGTGCCAGCCGAGGCACGGTCGTGGCCCAGCATTTT	CASRGTVVAQHF
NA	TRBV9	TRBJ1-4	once	TGTGCCAGCAGCGTAGGAGTTAATGAAAAACTGTTTTTT	CASSVGVNEKLFF
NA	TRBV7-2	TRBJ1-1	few	TGTGCCAGCAGCATCACAACCGGGGCAGGCGCTTTCTTT	CASSITTGAGAFF
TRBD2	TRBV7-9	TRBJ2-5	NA	TGTGCCAGCAGGCGGGAGGGCGCGTCGGCGACCCAGTACTTC	CASRREGASATQYF
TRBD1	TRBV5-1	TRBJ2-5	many	TGCGCCAGCAGCTTCGACAGGGAAGAGACCCAGTACTTC	CASSFDREETQYF
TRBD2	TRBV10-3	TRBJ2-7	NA	TGTGCCATCAGTGCACCGGAAGGGACGGGAGGGGGGCTCTACGAGCAGTACTTC	CAISAPEGTGGGLYEQYF
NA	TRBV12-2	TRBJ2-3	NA	TGTGCCAGCAGCTTGGGGACTATTGGCATCGATACGCAGTATTTT	CASSLGTIGIDTQYF
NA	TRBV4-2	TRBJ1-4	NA	TGTGCCAGCAGAGGAAGGGGCGAAAAACTGTTTTTT	CASRGRGEKLFF
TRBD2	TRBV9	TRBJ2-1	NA	TGTGCCAGCAGCGCTTCTAGCGGGGACTCCTACAATGAGCAGTTCTTC	CASSASSGDSYNEQFF
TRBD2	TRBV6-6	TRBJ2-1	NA	TGTGCCAGCAGGCTAGCGGGAGACGACAATGAGCAGTTCTTC	CASRLAGDDNEQFF
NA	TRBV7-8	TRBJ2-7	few	TGTGCCAGCAGCTTAAACCAGGAACTCGAGCAGTACTTC	CASSLNQELEQYF
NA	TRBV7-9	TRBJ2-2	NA	TGTGCCAGCAGCTTAGAACAGAGGAACACCGGGGAGCTGTTTTTT	CASSLEQRNTGELFF
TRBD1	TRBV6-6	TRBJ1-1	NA	TGTGCCAGCAGTTCAGCAGGGGGCCTAGGGAACACTGAAGCTTTCTTT	CASSSAGGLGNTEAFF
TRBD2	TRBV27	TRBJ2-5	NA	TGTGCCAGCAGTTTATGGGCTAGCGGGGCTGAGACCCAGTACTTC	CASSLWASGAETQYF
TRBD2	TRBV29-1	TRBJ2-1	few	TGCAGCGCCCCGACTAGCGGAACACGGAATGAGCAGTTCTTC	CSAPTSGTRNEQFF
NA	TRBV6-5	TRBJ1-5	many	TGTGCCAGCAGAATGAGCGGTTGGGACAATCAGCCCCAGCATTTT	CASRMSGWDNQPQHF
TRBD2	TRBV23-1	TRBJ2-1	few	TGCGCCAGCGGCCAAAGACTAGCGTTGAACCATGAGCAGTTCTTC	CASGQRLALNHEQFF
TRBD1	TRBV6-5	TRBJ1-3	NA	TGTGCCAGCAGCCGCGGGACAGCCGTCGAGAGCACCATATATTTT	CASSRGTAVESTIYF
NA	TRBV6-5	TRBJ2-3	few	TGTGCCAGCAGTTACTCCTACCAACGCCACACAGATACGCAGTATTTT	CASSYSYQRHTDTQYF
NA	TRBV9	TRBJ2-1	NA	TGTGCCAGCAGCGGGATACGGAGCTCCTACAATGAGCAGTTCTTC	CASSGIRSSYNEQFF
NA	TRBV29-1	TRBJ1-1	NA	TGCAGCGGACTCAGGGGGAACACTGAAGCTTTCTTT	CSGLRGNTEAFF
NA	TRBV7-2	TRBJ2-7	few	TGTGCCAGCAGCTTAGAGGGCCTCAGCTCCTACGAGCAGTACTTC	CASSLEGLSSYEQYF
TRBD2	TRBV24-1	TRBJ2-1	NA	TGTTCCACCAGTGAACCAGAGCGGGAGTCCTACAATGAGCAGTTCTTC	CSTSEPERESYNEQFF
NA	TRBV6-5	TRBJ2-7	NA	TGTGCCAGCAGTTACAGCAGTGGCAGATCCTACGAGCAGTACTTC	CASSYSSGRSYEQYF
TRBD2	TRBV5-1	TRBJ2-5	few	TGCGCCAGCAGCCAAGATGGACTAGCGGGAGTTGAGACCCAGTACTTC	CASSQDGLAGVETQYF
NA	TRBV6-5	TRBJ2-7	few	TGTGCCAGCAGTTACGTTAGCGGAAACTACGAGCAGTACTTC	CASSYVSGNYEQYF
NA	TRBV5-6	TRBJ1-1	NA	TGTGCCAGCAGCCCTCAGGGGTCCGCTGTCGGCGAAGCTTTCTTT	CASSPQGSAVGEAFF
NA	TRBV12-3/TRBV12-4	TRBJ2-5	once	TGTGCCAGCAGCTTCTACACCATGGCACCTCGAGAGACCCAGTACTTC	CASSFYTMAPRETQYF
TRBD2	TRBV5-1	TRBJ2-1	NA	TGCGCCAGCAGCACGAGTACTAGCGGCAGGAACAATGAGCAGTTCTTC	CASSTSTSGRNNEQFF
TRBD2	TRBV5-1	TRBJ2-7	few	TGCGCCAGCAGCTTGACTAGCGGGGTCTATGAGCAGTACTTC	CASSLTSGVYEQYF
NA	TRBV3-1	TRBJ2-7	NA	TGTGCCAGCAGGCGGGGAGGCAATGAGCAGTACTTC	CASRRGGNEQYF
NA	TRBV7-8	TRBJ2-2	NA	TGTGCCAGCAGCTTATGGCCACCCTCCGGGGAGCTGTTTTTT	CASSLWPPSGELFF
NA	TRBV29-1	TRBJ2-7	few	TGCAGCGTTGACTGGGGGGACGGGCAGTACTTC	CSVDWGDGQYF
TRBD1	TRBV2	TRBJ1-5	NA	TGTGCCAGCAGCAGACAGGGAATGGGCCAGCCCCAGCATTTT	CASSRQGMGQPQHF
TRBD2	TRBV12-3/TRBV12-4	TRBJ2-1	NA	TGTGCCAGCAGTTCCCCAGCGACTAGCGGGAATCCTAATGAGCAGTTCTTC	CASSSPATSGNPNEQFF
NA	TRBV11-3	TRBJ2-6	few	TGTGCCAGCAGCTTAGCCCAATCTGGGGCCAACGTCCTGACTTTC	CASSLAQSGANVLTF
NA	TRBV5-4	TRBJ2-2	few	TGTGCCAGCAGCGTCGGACAGAACACCGGGGAGCTGTTTTTT	CASSVGQNTGELFF
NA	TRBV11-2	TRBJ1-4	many	TGTGCCAGCAGCTTGCAGGGCCACACTAATGAAAAACTGTTTTTT	CASSLQGHTNEKLFF
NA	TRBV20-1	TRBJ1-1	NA	TGCAGTGCTAGTCCAGCCACAGGCAGGCAGAGCACTGAAGCTTTCTTT	CSASPATGRQSTEAFF
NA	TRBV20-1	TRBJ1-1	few	TGCAGTGCTAGAGGCCACGGGGGACTCGAAGCTTTCTTT	CSARGHGGLEAFF
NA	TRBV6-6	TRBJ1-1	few	TGTGCCAGCAGTCAGCGGACAGCTGAAGCTTTCTTT	CASSQRTAEAFF
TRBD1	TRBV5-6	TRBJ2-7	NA	TGTGCCAGCAGGAGGACAGGGGAGTACTACGAGCAGTACTTC	CASRRTGEYYEQYF
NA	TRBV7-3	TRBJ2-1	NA	TGTGCCAGCAGTCCAAGCTTCGGCTTTGGAAATGAGCAGTTCTTC	CASSPSFGFGNEQFF
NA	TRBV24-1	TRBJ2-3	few	TGTGCCACCGGCGGGGAAAGCACAGATACGCAGTATTTT	CATGGESTDTQYF